A single sample is the source of the 8 T cell receptor beta chains below, sequenced in a study of T cell responses to AZD1222 COVID-19 vaccine. Measured with immunoSEQ multiplex PCR; TCRdb has only the in-frame clones, and not every one. The sample lists 200,000 or so clones, about 87% occurring once. The sample consisted of peripheral blood, taken on day 0 of MenACWY control vaccination. The receptors derive from an adult in good health.

The V and J genes are TRBV24-1 and TRBJ2-1; D gene unclear. Per the germline V gene, CDR1 is KGHDR and CDR2 is SFDVKD. This CDR3 has 13 residues. Trimming pared 3 bases from V and 10 bases from J, leaving 12 bases between. The CDR3: CATSDPPYIEQFF. The CDR3 DNA reads TGTGCCACCAGTGATCCTCCTTACATAGAGCAGTTCTTC.

The CDR3 DNA reads TGTGCCAGCAGCCGGACAGGGACCTACGAGCAGTACTTC. Encoded protein: CASSRTGTYEQYF. The V and J genes are TRBV5-4 and TRBJ2-7; 8 nucleotides line up with TRBD1. Per germline, CDR1 SGHNT and CDR2 YYREEE (reference sequence). The CDR3 extends over 13 amino acids. Losses at the gene ends were 4 bases for V and 2 bases for J; bases not matched to a gene: 2.

In DNA, the CDR3 is TGTGCCAGCAGCGTAGCAGGGGTTGATTCACCCCTCCACTTT. Translation: CASSVAGVDSPLHF. This sequence joins TRBV9 and TRBJ1-6; maybe TRBD1 (6 bases). The V and J ends lost 0 bases and 8 bases respectively, with 9 bases between them. This CDR3 region has 14 residues. The germline V gene has CDR1 SGDLS and CDR2 YYNGEE. The full variable domain, in which reference TRBV9 and TRBJ1-6 provide the parts outside the CDR3, is DSGVTQTPKHLITATGQRVTLRCSPRSGDLSVYWYQQSLDQGLQFLIQYYNGEERAKGNILERFSAQQFPDLHSELNLSSLELGDSALYFCASSVAGVDSPLHFGNGTRLTVT.

The V and J genes are TRBV3-1 (or the pseudogene TRBV3-2) and TRBJ1-2; tentative D call: TRBD1 (5 bases). Between the trimmed V and J ends, which lost 3 bases and 7 bases, there was a span of 15 bases. This CDR3 has 14 residues. In germline, CDR1 is LGHDT, CDR2 YNNKEL (reference sequence). The chain's CDR3 is CASSHGTAAGGYTF. CDR3 coding DNA: TGTGCCAGCAGCCATGGGACCGCGGCGGGTGGCTACACCTTC.

The rearrangement links TRBV20-1 to TRBJ2-5, with no clear D. Germline loops: CDR1 DFQATT, CDR2 SNEGSKA (reference sequence). The CDR3 extends over 10 amino acids. The V end lost 6 bases, the J end lost 7 bases, and 9 bases lay between the germline ends. In DNA, the CDR3 is TGCAGTGCAAGGATAGGGACCCAGTACTTC. Translated, it gives CSARIGTQYF.

The V gene is TRBV19, the J gene TRBJ2-3, with a tentative D call TRBD1 (6 bases). The V gene's germline CDR1 is LNHDA and CDR2 SQIVND (reference sequence). The V and J ends lost 4 bases and 5 bases respectively, with 10 bases between them. CDR3 length: 13 residues. The CDR3, as DNA: TGTGCCAGTAGTACCTTACAGGGAGATACGCAGTATTTT. It translates to CASSTLQGDTQYF.

The chain joins TRBV24-1 to TRBJ1-1, with no clear D. The CDR3 contains 12 residues. Germline assignment: CDR1 KGHDR and CDR2 SFDVKD. V was cut by 4 bases and J by 2 bases, with 4 bases left in between. CDR3 amino acids: CATSDLNTEAFF. DNA for the CDR3: TGTGCCACCAGTGACCTCAACACTGAAGCTTTCTTT.

The V call is TRBV6-5, the J call TRBJ2-3; D is unclear. The CDR3 runs to 15 residues. V gave up 2 bases and J gave up 3 bases, with 12 bases separating them. Germline V gene data show CDR1 as MNHEY and CDR2 as SVGAGI. CDR3 DNA: TGTGCCAGCAGTTACGGGGTTTTAGGTACAGATACGCAGTATTTT. This sequence encodes CASSYGVLGTDTQYF.